This T cell receptor beta chain derives from a study of T cell responses to AZD1222 COVID-19 vaccine (dated by TCRdb to 2020 to 2022). Background on the whole study: AZD1222 recipients given second doses at about 4 weeks or at about 12 weeks were pooled, since spike-specific TCR depth and breadth were not found to differ between the two schedules. TCR sequencing was performed for 230 to 250 trial participants, of whom about 200 were given two doses of AZD1222 and approximately 26 were given two doses of MenACWY control vaccine. Trial participants were enrolled by age into 18-55, 56-69 and 70-plus year subgroups, with around 150, 28 and 57 TCR-sequenced participants respectively. Overall study outcomes, separate from this receptor: Because no day 14 peak-response samples were available, repertoires were characterized only after the peak T cell response. Participants were mostly white British, with more females than males. The authors suggested clonal diversity may have been underestimated. The 56-69-year group was small, and its depth increase did not reach significance, likely because of low power. Reportedly, close to half of the unique spike-specific TCRs recognized epitopes lying outside the regions that are mutated in the B.1.351 and B.1.1.7 variants. Conclusions about previously exposed vaccinees were limited because only 6 or 7 AZD1222 recipients were SARS-CoV-2 seropositive at baseline. After two AZD1222 doses, spike-specific TCR breadth and depth were significantly higher than at day 0 and than in MenACWY recipients. The whole spike protein was spanned by vaccine-associated CD4 TCRs, and dominant responses were seen in regions 160-218 and 743-854.

Points on this clone: Its antigen remains unidentified. No base quality values were provided; no much bigger clone lies one nucleotide off.

The CDR3 regions of human TCRbeta chains were subjected to immunosequencing. The authors processed their data as follows. TCRs in the repertoires were matched against a reference library of SARS-CoV-2-specific TCRs that had been generated with the MIRA antigen-specificity platform. Breadth was defined as the fraction of unique TCRs that were SARS-CoV-2-associated. Depth was defined as the fraction of total T cells that were SARS-CoV-2-associated. Using the MIRA data, each spike-specific TCR was mapped to the spike region that the TCR reacts to and placed in a CD4 or CD8 class. Log10-transformed breadth and depth values were compared by one-way ANOVA with Sidak's multiple comparisons tests. TCRdb retrieved this table from immuneACCESS and kept in-frame rearrangements only. Not all clones are present; in checked studies, unresolved V genes account for under half, and no reason is known for the remainder. The V and J calls and clone size are taken from that table; D and trimming were inferred from the DNA. Counted in this sample were about 150,000 clones; around 95% of them appeared once. 0.95% to 1.5% of the sample comes from the top ten.

Sample time point, as interpreted from the label and publication: baseline before first vaccination. The vaccinee samples were drawn from two UK trials, COV001 and COV002, one of which was a single-blind randomized controlled phase 2/3 trial testing AZD1222 (ChAdOx1 nCoV-19) in healthy adults. For TCRbeta chain sequencing, PBMC samples were collected from trial participants at day 0 and at day 28 after the second dose. Reading from cysteine to phenylalanine, the CDR3 counts 14 amino acids. The sequence is cut down to CDR3 DNA, 42 bases in frame from base 1. The germline V gene (reference sequence) supplies CDR1 LNHDA and CDR2 SQIVND. Trimming at the junction amounts to 2 bases on V and 5 bases on J, and the germline ends lie 12 bases apart.

The TCR sequence derives from an adult in good health. Here the chain combines TRBV19 and TRBJ2-5; the D gene is possibly TRBD2, with 6 bases matching. The source was peripheral blood, collected on day 0 of AZD1222 vaccination. The encoded CDR3 is CASSIPGRMETQYF. The bases are TGTGCCAGTAGTATACCAGGGAGGATGGAGACCCAGTACTTC.